Below are 10 T cell receptor beta chains sequenced from a single sample in a study of cytomegalovirus exposure and HLA in healthy donors. Primers included in the PCR were 60 Vbeta and 13 Jbeta primers. Profiled with immunoSEQ multiplex PCR; TCRdb holds only in-frame clones, not every one. The sample data list some 200,000 clones. Source material: PBMCs. These receptors all stem from a boy between 5 and 17 years old in good health and CMV-seronegative.

The chain recombines TRBV4-1 with TRBJ1-5, with D uncertain. There are 13 residues in the CDR3. V lost 8 bases to trimming and J lost 3 bases, with 11 bases between them. Per the germline V gene, CDR1 is MGHRA and CDR2 is YSYEKL. The chain's CDR3 is CASSRSLNQPQHF. The CDR3 nucleotides read TGCGCCAGCTCCAGGTCACTCAATCAGCCCCAGCATTTT.

To note about this clone: The sample has other DNA sequences that encode this CDR3 too. The CDR3 sequence: CASRRAYEQYF. As DNA, the CDR3 is TGTGCCAGCAGGAGGGCCTACGAGCAGTACTTC. The gene calls are TRBV2 and TRBJ2-7; maybe TRBD2 (5 bases). This CDR3 comprises 11 residues. V gave up 6 bases and J gave up 2 bases, with 5 bases separating them. Germline V gives CDR1 SNHLY, CDR2 FYNNEI.

The chain links TRBV5-1 to TRBJ2-1, with TRBD2 matching over 14 bases. The CDR3 has 19 residues. J gave up 8 bases and V 3 bases, and 16 bases lay outside the gene matches. Per the germline V gene, CDR1 is SGHRS and CDR2 is YFSETQ. CDR3 in DNA: TGCGCCAGCAGCTCACCCGCACTTCGACTAGCGGGGGGGCCAGATGAGCAGTTCTTC. Its protein product is CASSSPALRLAGGPDEQFF.

The chain recombines TRBV11-3 with TRBJ1-1; a weak D match, TRBD1 (6 bases). CDR1 SGHNT and CDR2 YENEEA come from the germline V gene. The CDR3 has 16 residues. V lost 5 bases, J lost 0 bases, and 16 bases lay in between. DNA for the CDR3: TGTGCCAGCAGCCCCGGCGGGGGGGCGATGAACACTGAAGCTTTCTTT. It specifies CASSPGGGAMNTEAFF.

Comments on this clone: Germline is not matched at one junction end, which may reflect a read error. This sequence joins TRBV7-7 and TRBJ2-2; TRBD2 matches at 10 bases. Germline-derived CDR1 and CDR2 are SSHAT and FNYEAQ (reference sequence). The CDR3 extends over 17 amino acids. CDR3 bases: TGTGCTAGCAGCCGTCTCGGGCTAGCGGGGGACACCGGGGAGCTGTTTTTT. This encodes CASSRLGLAGDTGELFF.

V and J are TRBV5-1 and TRBJ2-3; the D gene is possibly TRBD2 (5 bases). CDR3 length equals 14 residues. V was clipped by 5 bases and J by 3 bases, with 13 bases between them. From germline, CDR1 is SGHRS and CDR2 YFSETQ. The CDR3 loop reads CASSEGVMTDTQYF. CDR3 DNA: TGCGCCAGCAGTGAGGGTGTGATGACAGATACGCAGTATTTT.

The V gene is TRBV11-2, the J gene TRBJ1-4, with 8 nucleotides matching TRBD1. V shed 4 bases, J shed 0 bases, and the junction held 13 bases outside the gene matches. The CDR3 extends over 19 amino acids. Germline V gene sequence: CDR1 SGHAT, CDR2 FQNNGV. For the CDR3, the DNA is TGTGCCAGCAGCTCCCCCCCCCGGGACAGGATTGCAACTAATGAAAAACTGTTTTTT. Residues: CASSSPPRDRIATNEKLFF.

The V gene is TRBV19, the J gene TRBJ1-4; D might be TRBD1 (6 bases). The CDR3 has 13 amino acids. Germline V gene sequence: CDR1 LNHDA, CDR2 SQIVND (reference sequence). The V gene lost 11 bases and the J gene lost 0 bases, with 10 bases spanning the gap. The CDR3 here is CASRQATNEKLFF. The CDR3 DNA follows: TGTGCCTCCAGACAGGCAACTAATGAAAAACTGTTTTTT.

V and J are TRBV5-1 and TRBJ2-3; 9 nucleotides agree with TRBD1. V trimming: 4 bases; J trimming: 4 bases; junction bases outside the gene matches: 7. Germline V gene lookup returns CDR1 SGHRS and CDR2 YFSETQ. CDR3 size: 15 residues. The CDR3 DNA sequence: TGCGCCAGCAGCCTCGGGACAGGGACATCAGATACGCAGTATTTT. Residues: CASSLGTGTSDTQYF.

The chain employs TRBV5-6 and TRBJ2-1, with 8 nucleotides matching TRBD1. CDR1 SGHDT and CDR2 YYEEEE come from the germline V gene. V trimming: 4 bases; J trimming: 9 bases; junction bases outside the gene matches: 18. The CDR3 has 17 amino acids. This CDR3 is CASSAPRGRGPSFEQFF. The CDR3 DNA reads TGTGCCAGCAGCGCACCCCGGGGCAGGGGGCCCTCATTTGAGCAGTTCTTC.